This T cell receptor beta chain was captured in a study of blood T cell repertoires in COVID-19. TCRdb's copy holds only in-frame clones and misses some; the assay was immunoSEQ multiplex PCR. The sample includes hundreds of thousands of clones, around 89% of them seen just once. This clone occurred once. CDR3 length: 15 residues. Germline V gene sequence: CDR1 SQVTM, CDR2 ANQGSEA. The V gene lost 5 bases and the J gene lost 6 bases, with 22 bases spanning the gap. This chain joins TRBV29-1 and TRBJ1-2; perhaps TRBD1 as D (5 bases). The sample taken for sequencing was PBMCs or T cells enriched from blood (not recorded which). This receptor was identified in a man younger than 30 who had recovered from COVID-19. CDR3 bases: TGCAGCGTTCTGACTCCACCGGGGGAGGGAAATGGCTACACCTTC. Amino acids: CSVLTPPGEGNGYTF.